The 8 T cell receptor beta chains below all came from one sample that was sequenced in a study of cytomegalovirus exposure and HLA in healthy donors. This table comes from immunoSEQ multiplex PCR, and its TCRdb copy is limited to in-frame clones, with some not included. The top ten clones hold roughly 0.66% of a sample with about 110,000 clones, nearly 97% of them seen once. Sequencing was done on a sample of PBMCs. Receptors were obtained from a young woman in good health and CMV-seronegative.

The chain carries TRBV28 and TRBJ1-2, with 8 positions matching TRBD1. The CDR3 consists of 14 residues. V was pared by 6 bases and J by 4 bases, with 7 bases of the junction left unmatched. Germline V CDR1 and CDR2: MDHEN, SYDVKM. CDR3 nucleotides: TGTGCCAGCAGGCGAACAGGGGGGGCCTATGGCTACACCTTC. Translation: CASRRTGGAYGYTF.

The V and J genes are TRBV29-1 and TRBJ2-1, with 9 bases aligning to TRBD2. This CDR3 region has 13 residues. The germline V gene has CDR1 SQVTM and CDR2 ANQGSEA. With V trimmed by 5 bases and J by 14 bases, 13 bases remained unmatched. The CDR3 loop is CSVWLSGGYFEFF. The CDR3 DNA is TGCAGCGTTTGGTTGAGCGGGGGGTATTTCGAGTTCTTC.

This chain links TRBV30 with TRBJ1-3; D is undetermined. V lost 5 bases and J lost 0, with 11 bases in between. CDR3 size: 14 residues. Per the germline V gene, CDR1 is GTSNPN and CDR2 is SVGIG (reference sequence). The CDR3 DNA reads TGTGCCTGGCGGAGGGCCTTCTCTGGAAACACCATATATTTT. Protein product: CAWRRAFSGNTIYF.

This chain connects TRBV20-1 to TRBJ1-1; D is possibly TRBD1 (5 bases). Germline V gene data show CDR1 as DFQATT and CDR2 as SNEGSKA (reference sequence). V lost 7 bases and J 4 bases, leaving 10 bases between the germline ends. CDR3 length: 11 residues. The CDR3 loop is CSVLGGTEAFF. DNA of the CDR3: TGCAGTGTGCTCGGGGGCACTGAAGCTTTCTTT.

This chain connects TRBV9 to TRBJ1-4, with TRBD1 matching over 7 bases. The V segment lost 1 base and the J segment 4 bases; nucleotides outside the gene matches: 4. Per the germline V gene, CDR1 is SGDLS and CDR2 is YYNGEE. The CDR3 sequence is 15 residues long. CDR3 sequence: CASSVKTGFNEKLFF. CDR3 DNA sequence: TGTGCCAGCAGCGTAAAGACAGGGTTTAATGAAAAACTGTTTTTT.

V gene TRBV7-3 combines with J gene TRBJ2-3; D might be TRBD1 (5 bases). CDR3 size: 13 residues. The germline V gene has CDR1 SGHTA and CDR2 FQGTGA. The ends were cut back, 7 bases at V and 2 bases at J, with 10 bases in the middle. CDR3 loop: CASTLGPTDTQYF. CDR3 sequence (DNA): TGTGCCAGCACCCTGGGGCCCACAGATACGCAGTATTTT.

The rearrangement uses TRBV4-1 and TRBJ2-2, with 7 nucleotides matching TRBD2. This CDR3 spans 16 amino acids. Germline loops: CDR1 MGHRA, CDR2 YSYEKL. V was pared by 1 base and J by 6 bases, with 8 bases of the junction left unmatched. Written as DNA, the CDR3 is TGCGCCAGCAGCCAAGTTGGGGGGGGATTACCCGGGGAGCTGTTTTTT. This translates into CASSQVGGGLPGELFF.

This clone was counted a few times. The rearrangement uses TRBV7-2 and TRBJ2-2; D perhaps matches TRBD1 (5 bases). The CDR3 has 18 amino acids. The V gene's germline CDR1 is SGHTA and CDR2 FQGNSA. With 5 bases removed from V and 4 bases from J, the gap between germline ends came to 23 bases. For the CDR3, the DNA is TGTGCCAGCAGCCCTTCCTTACCAGGGTCCTCTGGCACCGGGGAGCTGTTTTTT. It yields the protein CASSPSLPGSSGTGELFF.